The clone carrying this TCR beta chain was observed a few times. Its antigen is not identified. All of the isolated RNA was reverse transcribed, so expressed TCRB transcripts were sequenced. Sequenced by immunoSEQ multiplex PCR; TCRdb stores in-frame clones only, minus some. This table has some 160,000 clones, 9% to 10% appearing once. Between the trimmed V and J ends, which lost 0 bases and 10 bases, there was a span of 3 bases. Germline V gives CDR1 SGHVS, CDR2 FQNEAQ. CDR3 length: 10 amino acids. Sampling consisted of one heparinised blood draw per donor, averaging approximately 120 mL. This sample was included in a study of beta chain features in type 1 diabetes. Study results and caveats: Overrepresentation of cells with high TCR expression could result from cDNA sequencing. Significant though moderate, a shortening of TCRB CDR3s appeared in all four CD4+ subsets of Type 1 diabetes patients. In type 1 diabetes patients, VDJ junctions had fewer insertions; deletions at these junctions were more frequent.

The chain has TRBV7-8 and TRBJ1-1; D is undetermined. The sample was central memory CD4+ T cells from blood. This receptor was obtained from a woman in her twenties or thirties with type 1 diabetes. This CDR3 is CASSLAGAFF. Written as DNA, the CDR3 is TGTGCCAGCAGCTTAGCCGGAGCTTTCTTT.